This record covers a single T cell receptor (beta chain). Its target antigen remains unknown. No quality values exist for individual bases; no much larger clone is one base distant. This entry comes from a study of cytomegalovirus exposure and HLA in healthy donors (dated 2017 in TCRdb). Regarding the research as a whole: In an earlier analysis of some 610 of the donors, approximately 260 Gb of sequence data and 95 million to 130 million unique TCR beta sequences from 180 million or so T cells were reported. Roughly 300 gigabases of sequencing data and around 80 million unique TCR sequences made up an early release that covered around 640 HLA-typed donors. Among the roughly 410 genotyped donors, under 90% belonged to the genetic ancestry cluster associated with self-reported Caucasian donors. The study aimed to test whether signatures of past pathogen exposure could be identified by cataloging public T cell receptors. Using immunosequencing, the study profiled T cell repertoires from around 680 subjects and related those repertoires to cytomegalovirus serostatus. In addition to the first cohort of around 670 subjects, a separate validation cohort of 100 to 150 different subjects was used. The study combined high-throughput TCR immunosequencing, statistical association of individual TCRs with disease status, and machine learning to predict cytomegalovirus infection status. A later analysis re-examined previously published TCR beta repertoires from more than 600 donors and added high-resolution HLA genotyping to investigate patterns of TCR occurrence. Rather than using new phenotypic data, the later analysis identified candidate immune exposures from TCR beta sequences and from how often those sequences occurred across donors. An earlier analysis of several hundred of the donors applied high-throughput TCR beta sequencing to assess whether each TCR beta V gene segment acted as functional or pseudogenic. Donor age, sex, ethnicity and CMV serostatus were collected together with the repertoire data. In a later genetic analysis, genome-wide SNP genotypes for about 55% of the roughly 670 donors were used, and that subset was treated as a discovery cohort. All discovery cohort repertoires had been generated using a single sequencing platform. Class I and class II HLA loci were covered by the typing at four-digit resolution. Typing coverage differed by locus: A, B, C, DRB1 and DQB1 were typed in roughly 629-640 donors, DQA1 in 522, DPA1 in nearly 610, and DPB1 in about 450. Five DR-DQ haplotypes were treated as single units for association and clustering because of strong linkage in the cohort. On average, roughly 250,000 unique TCR beta nucleotide sequences were sequenced per donor among some 430 genotyped donors of the cohort, with 15% to 20% of those sequences being non-productive. Here is what the overall study found, with its caveats: Correlated functional status among segregating V segments might reflect linkage disequilibrium, but an unknown experimental factor could not be ruled out. In a later analysis, HLA-associated TCR beta chains showed more clonal expansion and lower generation probabilities than non-associated chains that were equally common. Only TCR beta chains were sequenced in this cohort, and the absence of alpha or paired-chain data limited detectable features. At a false discovery rate of 0.05, a later analysis linked about 16,000 TCR beta sequences to specific HLA alleles. A total of 150 to 200 TCR beta chains were listed by the study as associated with cytomegalovirus. In a later genetic analysis, fewer N-insertions in productive TCRs were reported among donors in an Asian-associated ancestry cluster than the 666-donor mean. Presence/absence analyses assumed roughly uniform sequencing depth across donors, an assumption that may not hold. According to a later analysis, TCR association rates differed among HLA loci, with DRB1 alleles showing the most associated TCRs and HLA-C alleles showing the fewest. A cluster of highly shared sequence variants was judged likely to be a technical artifact of the sequencing pipeline. The classifier was reported to diagnose cytomegalovirus status with high specificity and sensitivity in both the original cohort and the validation cohort. An earlier analysis of roughly 570 of the donors showed that most TCR beta V segments appeared in productive rearrangements either about 90% or about 30% of the time, which broadly matched IMGT annotations. A later analysis reported that several top co-occurrence clusters appeared linked to parvovirus B19, influenza, CMV and Epstein-Barr virus. When HLA alleles, especially DR and DQ, strongly co-occurred, TCR associations were difficult to assign to individual alleles. Because HLA typing was missing for some donors at each locus, association tests included only the typed subset. The only immune exposure information available for the cohort was CMV serostatus. According to the authors, the approach could potentially be generalized to other disease states and immunological phenotypes. Because counts were too low, roughly 16 rarely observed V segments, including chromosome 9 orphons, were excluded from the earlier analysis of fewer than 650 of the donors. Because the 87-base-pair reads could not distinguish some IMGT-functional V segments, including TRBV6-2 and TRBV6-3, those segments were excluded. A further reported finding was that TCR beta sequences accurately predicted the HLA-A and HLA-B alleles for most subjects in the first cohort. A later genetic analysis associated a missense DCLRE1C variant with V-gene and J-gene trimming of TCR beta chains, and an independent cohort replicated the association. While some public TCRs were present in many individuals, most TCR sequences turned up only very rarely across donors. According to a later analysis, most CMV-associated TCR beta chains appeared to be HLA-restricted, and the HLA associations seemed to be driven largely by CMV exposure. Three of the identified cytomegalovirus-associated TCR beta chains were confirmed in vitro to be specific for cytomegalovirus antigens.

V was cut back by 6 bases and J by 6 bases, leaving a gap of 19 bases between them. The germline V gene yields SGHRS for CDR1 and YFSETQ for CDR2. Inclusive of the bounding cysteine and phenylalanine, the CDR3 is 16 residues long. CDR3 DNA is the only sequence kept; it has 48 bases, read in frame from the first base. The cohort was made up of 500 to 850 healthy bone marrow donors. Cohort members were all nominally healthy when sampled, although unrecorded immune exposures were likely present. The donor tested CMV seropositive and was one of the 289 seropositive cohort members. A peripheral blood sample was collected from each donor, and TCR beta sequencing was performed on peripheral blood mononuclear cells. The Qiagen DNeasy Blood Extraction Kit was used to extract genomic DNA from the blood cell samples. Libraries were constructed by the immunoSEQ multiplex PCR assay. For the multiplex PCR, a mixture combining 60 forward primers for TCR Vbeta segments and 13 reverse primers for TCR Jbeta segments was used. A multiplex PCR assay on genomic DNA amplified the CDR3 region of rearranged TCR beta genes. The Illumina HiSeq System was used to sequence the amplified TCR beta libraries as 87-base-pair reads. The authors' analysis ran thus. In a later analysis, 80 million or so unique TCR beta chains were counted across the 666 repertoires, and around 10 million of these chains were shared by at least two donors. To remove PCR and sequencing errors, raw reads were error-corrected and collapsed into unique sequences using a nearest-neighbor algorithm that merged closely related sequences. CDR3 sequences were aligned to IMGT reference sequences to assign V, D and J gene segments. For a sequence to be retained, a match of at least six nucleotides to both a V gene segment and a J gene segment was required. Rearrangements were classified as productive when the CDR3 lacked stop codons and remained in frame with V and J, and all other rearrangements were classified as non-productive. Following IMGT convention, CDR3 was defined as the stretch from the second conserved V-encoded cysteine to the conserved J-encoded phenylalanine. In an earlier analysis of more than 550 of the donors, sequences lacking an unambiguous match to a single V gene segment were excluded. An earlier analysis of a few hundred of the donors called V segments functional above 56.7% productive rearrangements and segregating when the between-donor standard deviation exceeded 5%. A statistical classification framework was built to diagnose cytomegalovirus status from the catalog of TCR beta chain sequences. V and J gene assignment, in a later analysis, came from comparing TCR nucleotide sequences with IMGT/GENE-DB human TR gene sequences. A later analysis assigned CDR3 sequences and most-parsimonious VDJ recombination scenarios with the TCRdist pipeline. In a later analysis, each TCR beta chain was defined by its CDR3 amino acid sequence together with its V-gene family, and reads lacking a unique V-gene family were excluded. In a later analysis, several hundred highly shared, low-generation-probability nucleotide sequences were removed to address suspected cross-contamination and a sequencing artifact. For each public chain, a later analysis derived a clonal expansion index from normalized ranks of inferred template counts within each repertoire. In a later analysis, generation probabilities were computed using a VDJ recombination model fitted to out-of-frame rearrangements, and the results were checked against IGoR. In a later analysis, hypergeometric tests were used to score TCR-TCR, TCR-HLA and TCR-CMV co-occurrence, with a repertoire-size bias correction applied to TCR pairs. In a later analysis, false discovery rates were estimated by permuting HLA or CMV assignments 20 times. A later analysis grouped co-occurring TCRs with DBSCAN, adding TCRdist sequence similarity when clustering within HLA-allele-positive subsets. For co-occurrence clustering, repertoires with fewer than 30,000 or more than 120,000 public chains were excluded, along with four or five repertoires with anomalous nucleotide sharing. TCRdb's version of the immuneACCESS table is confined to in-frame rearrangements and falls short of the full clone set. An unresolved V gene accounts for under half of the shortfall where checked; the remainder is of unknown origin. For V, J and clone size, that table is used; D and trimming come from the DNA. Within this sample are more than 100,000 clones, with 65% to 80% of them counted one time only. The top ten clones comprise 10% of the sample.

This sequence originates from a woman aged 18 to 35 in good health and CMV-seropositive. Recombination linked TRBV5-1 to TRBJ1-6, with a tentative D gene TRBD1 over 6 matching bases. Sequencing was carried out using PBMCs. The DNA sequence follows: TGCGCCAGCAAACCCGGAACAGGGTTGGGTAATTCACCCCTCCACTTT. Translated, this gives CASKPGTGLGNSPLHF. Extended through the reference TRBV5-1 and TRBJ1-6 proteins, this CDR3 yields the full variable domain: KAGVTQTPRYLIKTRGQQVTLSCSPISGHRSVSWYQQTPGQGLQFLFEYFSETQRNKGNFPGRFSGRQFSNSRSEMNVSTLELGDSALYLCASKPGTGLGNSPLHFGNGTRLTVT.